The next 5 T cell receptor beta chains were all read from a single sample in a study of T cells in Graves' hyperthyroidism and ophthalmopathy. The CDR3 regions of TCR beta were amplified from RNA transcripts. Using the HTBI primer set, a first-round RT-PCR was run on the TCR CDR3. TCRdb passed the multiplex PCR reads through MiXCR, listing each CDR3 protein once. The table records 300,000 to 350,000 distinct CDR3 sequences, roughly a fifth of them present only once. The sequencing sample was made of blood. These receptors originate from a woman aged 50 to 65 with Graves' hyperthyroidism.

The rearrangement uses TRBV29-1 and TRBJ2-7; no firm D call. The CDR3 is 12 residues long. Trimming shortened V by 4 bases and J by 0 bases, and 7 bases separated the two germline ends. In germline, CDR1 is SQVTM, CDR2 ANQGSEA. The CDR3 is CSVGFYSYEQYF. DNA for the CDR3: TGCAGCGTTGGATTTTACTCCTACGAGCAGTACTTC.

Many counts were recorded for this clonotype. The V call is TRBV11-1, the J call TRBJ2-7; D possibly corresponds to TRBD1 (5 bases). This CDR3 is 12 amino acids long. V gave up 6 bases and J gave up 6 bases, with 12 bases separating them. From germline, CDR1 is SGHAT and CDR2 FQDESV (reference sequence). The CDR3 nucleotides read TGTGCCAGCAGTGGAGCAGGGTTCGAGCAGTACTTC. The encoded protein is CASSGAGFEQYF.

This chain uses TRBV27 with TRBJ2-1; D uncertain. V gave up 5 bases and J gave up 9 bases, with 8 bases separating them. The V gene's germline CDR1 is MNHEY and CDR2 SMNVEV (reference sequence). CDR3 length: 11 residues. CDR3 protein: CASSPRCEQFF. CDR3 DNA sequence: TGTGCCAGCAGTCCCAGATGTGAGCAGTTCTTC.

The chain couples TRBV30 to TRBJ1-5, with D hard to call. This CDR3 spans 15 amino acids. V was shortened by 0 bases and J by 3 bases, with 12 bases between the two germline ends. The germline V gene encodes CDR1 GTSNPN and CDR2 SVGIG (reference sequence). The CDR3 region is CAWSVQRAANQPQHF. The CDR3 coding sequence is TGTGCCTGGAGTGTACAAAGGGCCGCCAATCAGCCCCAGCATTTT.

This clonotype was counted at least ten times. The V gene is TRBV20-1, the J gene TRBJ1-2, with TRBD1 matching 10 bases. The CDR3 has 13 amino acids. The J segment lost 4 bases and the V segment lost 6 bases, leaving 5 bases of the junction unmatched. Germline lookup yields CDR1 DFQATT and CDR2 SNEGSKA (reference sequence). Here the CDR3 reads CSAQRDRGYGYTF. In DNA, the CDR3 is TGCAGTGCCCAAAGGGACAGGGGCTATGGCTACACCTTC.